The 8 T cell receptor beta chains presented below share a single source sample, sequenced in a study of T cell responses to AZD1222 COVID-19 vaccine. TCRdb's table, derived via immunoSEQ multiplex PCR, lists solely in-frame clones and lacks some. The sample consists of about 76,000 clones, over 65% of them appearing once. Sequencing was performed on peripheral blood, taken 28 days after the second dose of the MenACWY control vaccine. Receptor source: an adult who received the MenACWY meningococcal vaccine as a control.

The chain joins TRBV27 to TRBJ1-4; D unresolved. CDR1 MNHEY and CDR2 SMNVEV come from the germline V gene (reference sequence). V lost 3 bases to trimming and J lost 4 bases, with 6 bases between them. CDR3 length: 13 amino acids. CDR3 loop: CASSFSGNEKLFF. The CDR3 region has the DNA TGTGCCAGCAGTTTCTCGGGTAATGAAAAACTGTTTTTT.

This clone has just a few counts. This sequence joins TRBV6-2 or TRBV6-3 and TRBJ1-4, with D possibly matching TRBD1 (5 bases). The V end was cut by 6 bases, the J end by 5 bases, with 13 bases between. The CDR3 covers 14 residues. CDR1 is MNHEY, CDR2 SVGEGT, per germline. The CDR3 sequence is CASSWGPTNEKLFF. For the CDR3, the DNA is TGTGCCAGCAGCTGGGGACCCACAAATGAAAAACTGTTTTTT.

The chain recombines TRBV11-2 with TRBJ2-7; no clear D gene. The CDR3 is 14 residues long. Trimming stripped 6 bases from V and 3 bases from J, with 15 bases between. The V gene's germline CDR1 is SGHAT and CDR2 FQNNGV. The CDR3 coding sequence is TGTGCCAGCAGTCGGTTGGGTGGGCGCTACGAGCAGTACTTC. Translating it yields CASSRLGGRYEQYF.

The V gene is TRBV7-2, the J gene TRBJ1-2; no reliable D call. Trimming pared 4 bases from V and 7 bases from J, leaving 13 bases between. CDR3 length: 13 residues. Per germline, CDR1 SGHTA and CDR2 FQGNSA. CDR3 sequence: CASSSNEWAGYTF. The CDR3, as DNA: TGTGCCAGCAGCTCCAACGAATGGGCTGGCTACACCTTC.

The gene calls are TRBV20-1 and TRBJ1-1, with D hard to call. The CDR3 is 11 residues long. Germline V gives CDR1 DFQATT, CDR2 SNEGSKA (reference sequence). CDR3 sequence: CSPHMNTEAFF. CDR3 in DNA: TGCAGCCCGCACATGAACACTGAAGCTTTCTTT.

The CDR3 reads CASSQDHGAGTDTQYF. DNA of the CDR3: TGTGCCAGCAGCCAAGATCATGGGGCAGGAACAGATACGCAGTATTTT. The chain joins TRBV4-2 to TRBJ2-3; D might be TRBD1 (5 bases). From germline, CDR1 is LGHNA and CDR2 YNFKEQ. Trimming took off 0 bases at V and 3 bases at J, with 13 bases between the two ends. The CDR3 covers 16 residues.

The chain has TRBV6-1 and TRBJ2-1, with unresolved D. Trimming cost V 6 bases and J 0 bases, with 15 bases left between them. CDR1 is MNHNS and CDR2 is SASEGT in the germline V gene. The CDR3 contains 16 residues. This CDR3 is CASRERSFLSYNEQFF. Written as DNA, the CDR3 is TGTGCCAGCAGGGAACGCAGTTTCCTCTCCTACAATGAGCAGTTCTTC.

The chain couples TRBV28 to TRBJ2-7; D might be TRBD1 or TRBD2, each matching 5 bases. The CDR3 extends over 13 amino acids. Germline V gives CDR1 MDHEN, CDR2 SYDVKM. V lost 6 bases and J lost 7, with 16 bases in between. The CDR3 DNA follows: TGTGCCAGCAGGGAGGCCGGTGGGGCTGAGCAGTACTTC. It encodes CASREAGGAEQYF.